This entry concerns a single TCR beta chain. Its antigen is undetermined. This specimen comes from a study of Ad26.COV2.S vaccination and SARS-CoV-2 variants. Study context: Among those in the COV1001 Ad26.COV2.S trial arm was the donor. Notes on the study in general: Spike-specific CD8+ and CD4+ T cell responses reportedly showed substantial breadth after vaccination.

Noted treatment: 19 received Ad26.COV2.S at low or high dose, single or two shots; about 5 received placebo; per-sample allocation not given. At day 63 after the first vaccine or placebo injection, samples were drawn. Germline CDR1 and CDR2: MNHEY and SVGAGI. V lost 4 bases to trimming and J lost 7 bases, with 11 bases between them. The CDR3 loop spans 14 amino acids. Measured with immunoSEQ multiplex PCR; TCRdb has only the in-frame clones, and not every one. The sample holds some 290,000 clones; around four fifths are singletons and the top ten take roughly 2%. This TCR was recovered from a person aged 18-60 years who received the Ad26.COV2.S COVID-19 vaccine or a placebo. The sample here was peripheral blood, taken in a trial of Ad26.COV2.S vaccine versus placebo. The genes are TRBV6-5 and TRBJ1-6, with D uncertain. CDR3 nucleotides: TGTGCCAGCAGTTCCGTGGGAGCGAATTCACCCCTCCACTTT. Amino acids: CASSSVGANSPLHF.